A single sample is the source of the 18 T cell receptor beta chains below, sequenced in a study of post-analysis software for immune sequencing data. Study results and limitations: Included in a set of about five TRBV segments more frequent in patients than controls were TRBV5-6, TRBV5-1 and TRBV20-1.

Unique molecular identifiers tagged the TCR beta cDNA libraries. In TCRdb, the PCR reads were re-called with MiXCR into one record per CDR3 protein. Altogether more than 450,000 distinct CDR3 sequences are present, roughly 47% being singletons, with the ten largest covering over 1.5%. Their specific antigens are unknown. The sample taken for sequencing was blood. These receptors were taken from a girl between 10 and 17 years old with multiple sclerosis.

About this clonotype: This may be a read error: a much more frequent sequence differs by one nucleotide. J is TRBJ1-2 and V is TRBV5-1; the D is unclear. Germline V gives CDR1 SGHRS, CDR2 YFSETQ. The length of the CDR3 is 13 residues. The CDR3 reads CASGLAEGDGYTF. CDR3 DNA sequence: TGCGCCAGCGGCTTGGCGGAGGGTGATGGCTACACCTTC. The full variable domain, its missing parts supplied by reference TRBV5-1 and TRBJ1-2, is KAGVTQTPRYLIKTRGQQVTLSCSPISGHRSVSWYQQTPGQGLQFLFEYFSETQRNKGNFPGRFSGRQFSNSRSEMNVSTLELGDSALYLCASGLAEGDGYTFGSGTRLTVV.

The chain recombines TRBV12-3 or TRBV12-4 with TRBJ2-3; D remains ambiguous. The CDR3 contains 11 residues. The V and J ends lost 6 bases and 8 bases respectively, with 9 bases between them. The CDR3 protein is CASRRGVTQYF. The CDR3 DNA is TGTGCCAGCAGGCGTGGGGTTACGCAGTATTTT.

This clonotype was counted a few times. The gene calls are TRBV12-3 or TRBV12-4 and TRBJ2-3, with TRBD2 matching 13 bases. This CDR3 region has 14 residues. Trimming removed 7 bases from V and 6 bases from J; junction bases left unmatched: 4. CDR3 bases: TGTGCCAGCACACGGACTAGCGGGGGCGATACGCAGTATTTT. As protein: CASTRTSGGDTQYF.

The table lists this clonotype with a count of one. The chain couples TRBV6-5 to TRBJ2-5, with 11 positions matching TRBD2. This CDR3 region has 12 residues. V dropped 6 bases and J dropped 12; count of bases not matched to a gene: 6. Per germline, CDR1 MNHEY and CDR2 SVGAGI. The CDR3, as DNA: TGTGCCAGCAGACGGCCGGGACTAGCGGAGTACTTC. The encoded protein is CASRRPGLAEYF.

J is TRBJ1-2 and V is TRBV5-1; weak D call: TRBD1 (5 bases). This CDR3 contains 14 residues. Germline loops: CDR1 SGHRS, CDR2 YFSETQ. The germline V and J ends were trimmed by 5 bases and 8 bases, with 19 bases remaining between them. In nucleotides, the CDR3 is TGCGCCAGCAGTTCTGACACGACAGACCGGGGCTACACCTTC. Residues: CASSSDTTDRGYTF. Together with reference TRBV5-1 and TRBJ1-2, the CDR3 gives the full variable domain: KAGVTQTPRYLIKTRGQQVTLSCSPISGHRSVSWYQQTPGQGLQFLFEYFSETQRNKGNFPGRFSGRQFSNSRSEMNVSTLELGDSALYLCASSSDTTDRGYTFGSGTRLTVV.

This chain links TRBV6-6 with TRBJ1-1; D is perhaps TRBD1 (6 bases). V was shortened by 5 bases and J by 6 bases, with 19 bases between the two germline ends. In germline, CDR1 is MNHNY, CDR2 SVGAGI (reference sequence). This CDR3 is built from 15 residues. CDR3 in DNA: TGTGCCAGCAGTCCTCATACTGACAGGAGATCTGAAGCTTTCTTT. Translating it yields CASSPHTDRRSEAFF.

The CDR3 bases are TGCAGCGTTGATCTGGGTAGGGGCTACAATGAGCAGTTCTTC. This encodes CSVDLGRGYNEQFF. The V gene is TRBV29-1, the J gene TRBJ2-1; D may be TRBD1 (5 bases). Trimming shortened V by 3 bases and J by 3 bases, and 12 bases separated the two germline ends. The CDR3 covers 14 residues. The germline gives CDR1 SQVTM, CDR2 ANQGSEA.

V usage is TRBV2 and J usage is TRBJ2-4, with TRBD1 identical over 8 bases. The germline CDR1 and CDR2 sequences are SNHLY and FYNNEI. Losses at the gene ends were 6 bases for V and 7 bases for J; bases not matched to a gene: 5. The CDR3 length is 13 residues. The CDR3, as DNA: TGTGCCAGCAGCGGACAGGGACGGAACATTCAGTACTTC. Protein product: CASSGQGRNIQYF. Variable domain in full (rest from reference TRBV2 and TRBJ2-4): EPEVTQTPSHQVTQMGQEVILRCVPISNHLYFYWYRQILGQKVEFLVSFYNNEISEKSEIFDDQFSVERPDGSNFTLKIRSTKLEDSAMYFCASSGQGRNIQYFGAGTRLSVL.

The rearrangement uses TRBV7-8 and TRBJ1-2; unclear D gene. CDR3 length: 14 residues. Germline V lookup: CDR1 SGHVS, CDR2 FQNEAQ. Trimming took off 1 base at V and 6 bases at J, with 12 bases between the two ends. In DNA form, the CDR3 reads TGTGCCAGCAGCTTAGGTGGTGGAGGAAATGGCTACACCTTC. Its translation: CASSLGGGGNGYTF.

J is TRBJ2-2 and V is TRBV6-5; 7 nucleotides align to TRBD1. The CDR3 runs 14 residues. Germline V gene sequence: CDR1 MNHEY, CDR2 SVGAGI. J was trimmed by 6 bases and V by 5 bases; bases with no gene match: 6. CDR3 nucleotide sequence: TGTGCCAGCAGTAGACAGGGAATTGCCGGGGAGCTGTTTTTT. This encodes CASSRQGIAGELFF.

The chain uses TRBV10-3 and TRBJ2-1; 8 bases agree with TRBD2. Germline CDR1 is ENHRY and CDR2 is SYGVKD. The CDR3 consists of 14 residues. Trimming took 5 bases from V and 2 from J; bases not matched to a gene: 2. The CDR3 DNA reads TGTGCCATCAGTTTAGCGGGACCCTACAATGAGCAGTTCTTC. Its translation is CAISLAGPYNEQFF.

In this sample, this clonotype turned up a few times. This chain uses TRBV12-3 or TRBV12-4 with TRBJ2-5, with D perhaps assigned TRBD1 or TRBD2 (7 bases each). The CDR3 loop spans 15 amino acids. Trimming removed 5 bases at V and 2 bases at J, with 15 bases between. In DNA form, the CDR3 reads TGTGCCAGCAGTCCTCCAGGGGGGGAACAAGAGACCCAGTACTTC. Its translation is CASSPPGGEQETQYF.

This clonotype occurred a few times. This chain links TRBV2 with TRBJ2-5; TRBD2 matches at 12 bases. The CDR3 totals 18 residues. After removal of 8 bases from V and 4 bases from J, the junction contained 17 bases not matched to a gene. The V gene's germline CDR1 is SNHLY and CDR2 FYNNEI. CDR3 protein: CASAFWTSGETGGETQYF. The CDR3 region has the DNA TGTGCCAGCGCCTTTTGGACTAGCGGGGAGACGGGGGGAGAGACCCAGTACTTC.

This clonotype was picked up a small number of times. This chain connects TRBV12-3 or TRBV12-4 to TRBJ1-1, with TRBD1 as a possible D gene (5 bases). This CDR3 region has 11 residues. The V and J ends lost 6 bases and 8 bases respectively, with 10 bases between them. The CDR3: CASSAGVEAFF. The CDR3 bases are TGTGCCAGCAGCGCGGGGGTGGAAGCTTTCTTT.

V and J are TRBV12-5 and TRBJ1-6; D remains ambiguous. The germline V and J ends were trimmed by 0 bases and 2 bases, with 14 bases remaining between them. The CDR3 is 18 residues long. Germline CDR1 reads LGHNT; CDR2 reads FRNRAP. The CDR3 region has the DNA TGTGCTAGTGGTTTGGTCCTAGGTCCGGAAGCCTATAATTCACCCCTCCACTTT. Residues: CASGLVLGPEAYNSPLHF. Drawing the rest from reference TRBV12-5 and TRBJ1-6, the complete variable domain is DARVTQTPRHKVTEMGQEVTMRCQPILGHNTVFWYRQTMMQGLELLAYFRNRAPLDDSGMPKDRFSAEMPDATLATLKIQPSEPRDSAVYFCASGLVLGPEAYNSPLHFGNGTRLTVT.

This clonotype was seen repeatedly, ten times or more. V gene TRBV7-2 combines with J gene TRBJ2-4; TRBD2 might be the D (5 bases). The CDR3 covers 16 residues. Germline V gene data show CDR1 as SGHTA and CDR2 as FQGNSA. With 5 bases removed from V and 8 bases from J, the gap between germline ends came to 22 bases. The CDR3 coding sequence is TGTGCCAGCAGCCTCAATGGACTCGGGGTCGGGGACATTCAGTACTTC. The encoded protein is CASSLNGLGVGDIQYF.

The chain is built from TRBV12-3 or TRBV12-4 and TRBJ1-3; the D is unclear. The ends were cut back, 3 bases at V and 8 bases at J, with 8 bases in the middle. There are 12 residues in the CDR3. The CDR3 nucleotides read TGTGCCAGCAGTTTTAACCGGGACACCATATATTTT. Translated: CASSFNRDTIYF.

This clonotype was observed a few times. The chain uses TRBV5-6 and TRBJ1-2; D remains unclear. Germline CDR1 and CDR2: SGHDT and YYEEEE. V was pared by 4 bases and J by 4 bases, with 11 bases between. The CDR3 consists of 13 residues. CDR3 amino acids: CASSTWTAYGYTF. The CDR3 DNA reads TGTGCCAGCAGCACCTGGACGGCCTATGGCTACACCTTC.